A single sample is the source of the 20 T cell receptor beta chains below, sequenced in a study of control samples from healthy donors and cancer patients. Assay: immunoSEQ multiplex PCR; the TCRdb copy retains only in-frame clones and omits some. The table includes 20,000 to 30,000 clones, approximately 91% detected once. The sequenced material came from PBMCs. Receptors originate from a man aged 50-60 years with lung cancer.

CDR3 region: CASSQGGALQETQYF. As DNA, the CDR3 is TGTGCCAGCAGCCAAGGAGGGGCATTACAAGAGACCCAGTACTTC. The chain joins TRBV3-1 (or the pseudogene TRBV3-2) to TRBJ2-5; the D gene could be TRBD1 or TRBD2 (5 bases each). The germline V and J ends were trimmed by 1 base and 2 bases, with 11 bases remaining between them. The V gene's germline CDR1 is LGHDT and CDR2 YNNKEL (reference sequence). CDR3 length equals 15 residues.

The chain has TRBV18 and TRBJ1-2, with TRBD1 identical over 7 bases. V was pared by 1 base and J by 3 bases, with 11 bases of the junction left unmatched. The CDR3 is made up of 17 amino acids. The germline V gene has CDR1 KGHSH and CDR2 LQKENI. For the CDR3, the DNA is TGTGCCAGCTCACCACGGGCGGTAACAGGGGCCGACTATGGCTACACCTTC. Translated, it gives CASSPRAVTGADYGYTF.

The chain joins TRBV5-5 to TRBJ1-4, with D possibly TRBD1 on 6 matching bases. CDR1 and CDR2 from the germline V gene are SGHKS and YYEKEE (reference sequence). Trimming shortened V by 0 bases and J by 0 bases, and 21 bases separated the two germline ends. The CDR3 runs 20 residues. The CDR3 is CASSLAKTGISRATNEKLFF. The CDR3 DNA is TGTGCCAGCAGCTTGGCCAAAACAGGGATCTCCCGTGCAACTAATGAAAAACTGTTTTTT.

This clone turned up a few times. V and J are TRBV19 and TRBJ2-3, with 10 bases aligning to TRBD2. The CDR3 length is 14 residues. Germline values: CDR1 LNHDA, CDR2 SQIVND (reference sequence). V trimming: 11 bases; J trimming: 2 bases; junction bases outside the gene matches: 7. The CDR3 loop is CASRTSGYTDTQYF. The CDR3 DNA is TGTGCCTCGAGGACTAGCGGTTACACAGATACGCAGTATTTT.

This chain links TRBV28 with TRBJ2-1, with D perhaps matching TRBD2 (7 bases). The length of the CDR3 is 17 residues. Germline V CDR1 and CDR2: MDHEN, SYDVKM. V lost 2 bases and J 6 bases, leaving 20 bases between the germline ends. For the CDR3, the DNA is TGTGCCAGCAGTTTAGATGTCGGGGGCGGGGGAGGCAATGAGCAGTTCTTC. As protein: CASSLDVGGGGGNEQFF.

The chain recombines TRBV20-1 with TRBJ1-2; D ambiguous. The CDR3 has 11 amino acids. V was pared by 1 base and J by 8 bases, with 8 bases between. CDR1 and CDR2 (germline): DFQATT, SNEGSKA (reference sequence). The DNA for the CDR3 is TGCAGTGCTAGAGTAAGGGAAGGCTACACCTTC. It specifies CSARVREGYTF.

The chain joins TRBV4-3 to TRBJ1-1; D gene uncertain. The CDR3 contains 14 residues. Germline CDR1 reads LGHNA; CDR2 reads YSLEER. With 4 bases removed from V and 0 bases from J, the gap between germline ends came to 9 bases. The CDR3: CASSPDGLNTEAFF. In DNA, the CDR3 is TGCGCCAGCAGCCCGGACGGGCTGAACACTGAAGCTTTCTTT.

The rearrangement links TRBV28 to TRBJ1-6, with D possibly matching TRBD1 (6 bases). Deletions cut 2 bases from V and 6 bases from J, with 8 bases between. This CDR3 spans 14 amino acids. Germline CDR1 is MDHEN and CDR2 is SYDVKM. CDR3 in amino acids: CASSLGGSNSPLHF. Written as DNA, the CDR3 is TGTGCCAGCAGTTTAGGGGGCTCTAATTCACCCCTCCACTTT.

This chain connects TRBV13 to TRBJ1-2; 7 bases align to TRBD1. J gave up 4 bases and V 4 bases, and 12 bases lay outside the gene matches. In germline, CDR1 is PRHDT, CDR2 FYEKMQ (reference sequence). The CDR3 has 16 amino acids. The CDR3 loop is CASSSRRGTAIYGYTF. CDR3 DNA: TGTGCCAGCAGCTCCCGAAGAGGGACAGCAATCTATGGCTACACCTTC.

The V call is TRBV12-3 or TRBV12-4, the J call TRBJ1-2; D call uncertain. V was pared by 6 bases and J by 8 bases, with 13 bases between. This CDR3 has 12 residues. Here the CDR3 DNA reads TGTGCCAGCAGGGCCGGCGGGGAGGGCTACACCTTC. It codes for CASRAGGEGYTF.

V gene TRBV28 combines with J gene TRBJ1-2; no firm D call. V gave up 2 bases and J gave up 3 bases, with 7 bases separating them. The CDR3 spans 13 residues. Germline V gives CDR1 MDHEN, CDR2 SYDVKM. The CDR3: CASSLGQHYGYTF. The CDR3 nucleotides read TGTGCCAGCAGTTTAGGCCAGCACTATGGCTACACCTTC.

The genes are TRBV7-8 and TRBJ1-1; D is unclear. The V end lost 5 bases, the J end lost 0 bases, and 10 bases lay between the germline ends. From germline, CDR1 is SGHVS and CDR2 FQNEAQ. This CDR3 is built from 14 residues. The chain's CDR3 is CASSGLLMNTEAFF. CDR3 DNA: TGTGCCAGCAGCGGCCTACTTATGAACACTGAAGCTTTCTTT.

Only one count was recorded for this clone. The J gene is TRBJ1-3, the V gene TRBV2, with 8 bases fitting TRBD1. Germline CDR1 SNHLY, CDR2 FYNNEI. CDR3 length equals 14 residues. J lost 4 bases, V lost 5 bases, and 4 bases had no gene match. CDR3 loop: CASSTGGGGNTIYF. Here the CDR3 DNA reads TGTGCCAGCAGTACAGGGGGTGGAGGAAACACCATATATTTT.

The chain couples TRBV6-1 to TRBJ1-1; 9 bases are shared with TRBD1. Germline V gene data show CDR1 as MNHNS and CDR2 as SASEGT. V dropped 2 bases and J dropped 3; count of bases not matched to a gene: 10. CDR3 size: 17 residues. CDR3 amino acids: CASSEWVGTGIYTEAFF. CDR3 sequence (DNA): TGTGCCAGCAGTGAATGGGTCGGGACAGGGATTTACACTGAAGCTTTCTTT.

This clone has only a few counts. J is TRBJ1-2 and V is TRBV4-3; D may be TRBD1 (5 bases). Germline CDR1 and CDR2: LGHNA and YSLEER. The CDR3 is 14 residues long. The V end was cut by 1 base, the J end by 8 bases, with 14 bases between. This CDR3 is CASSQAWAGSGYTF. In DNA form, the CDR3 reads TGCGCCAGCAGCCAAGCCTGGGCAGGGTCCGGCTACACCTTC.

The chain uses TRBV6-5 and TRBJ1-2; D may be TRBD1 (5 bases). Germline-derived CDR1 and CDR2 are MNHEY and SVGAGI. V was shortened by 0 bases and J by 3 bases, with 14 bases between the two germline ends. The CDR3 covers 16 residues. The CDR3 sequence: CASSYSWTVGDYGYTF. CDR3 nucleotides: TGTGCCAGCAGTTACTCCTGGACCGTAGGGGACTATGGCTACACCTTC.

The chain joins TRBV7-6 to TRBJ2-3, with 9 bases lining up with TRBD2. The trim removed 2 bases at V and 3 bases at J, leaving 12 bases unmatched. Germline CDR1 reads SGHVS; CDR2 reads FNYEAQ. The CDR3 has 18 amino acids. CDR3 amino acids: CASSLYGEGRGGTDTQYF. CDR3 bases: TGTGCCAGCAGCTTATACGGTGAAGGGCGGGGGGGAACAGATACGCAGTATTTT.

The rearrangement links TRBV7-2 to TRBJ1-2; weak D call: TRBD1 (5 bases). There are 14 residues in the CDR3. V shed 0 bases and J shed 4 bases, with 9 bases lying between them. Germline CDR1 reads SGHTA; CDR2 reads FQGNSA. CDR3 DNA sequence: TGTGCCAGCAGCTTAGCGGGAGGGGTCTATGGCTACACCTTC. It codes for CASSLAGGVYGYTF. Full variable domain (remainder filled in from reference TRBV7-2 and TRBJ1-2): GAGVSQSPSNKVTEKGKDVELRCDPISGHTALYWYRQSLGQGLEFLIYFQGNSAPDKSGLPSDRFSAERTGGSVSTLTIQRTQQEDSAVYLCASSLAGGVYGYTFGSGTRLTVV.

The chain joins TRBV24-1 to TRBJ1-2; D remains ambiguous. The ends were cut back, 4 bases at V and 2 bases at J, with 10 bases in the middle. There are 14 residues in the CDR3. Germline V gene data show CDR1 as KGHDR and CDR2 as SFDVKD. CDR3 in amino acids: CATSDVNENYGYTF. CDR3 bases: TGTGCCACCAGTGACGTAAATGAAAACTATGGCTACACCTTC.

This sequence joins TRBV24-1 and TRBJ1-5; D unresolved. Germline V gene data show CDR1 as KGHDR and CDR2 as SFDVKD. This CDR3 has 14 amino acids. Trimming cost V 9 bases and J 0 bases, with 11 bases left between them. The CDR3 nucleotides are TGTGCCACCTGGGGTCCATATAGCAATCAGCCCCAGCATTTT. Translation: CATWGPYSNQPQHF.